The 17 T cell receptor beta chains reported below all come from one sample, sequenced in a study of molecular identifiers for immune sequencing clone quantification. Each CDR3 protein is one row after TCRdb ran MiXCR on the PCR reads. The sample records approximately 54,000 distinct CDR3 sequences, around 27% being singletons. What was sequenced was naive CD8+ T cells from blood, with Jurkat cell RNA spiked in. Subset indicated: FACS-sorted CD8+CD4-CCR7+CD45RA+ naive T cells. These receptors originate from a human donor in good health. Some libraries in this study had Jurkat cell RNA spiked in.

This clonotype was observed at least ten times. V gene TRBV20-1 combines with J gene TRBJ2-5, with D maybe TRBD1 (6 bases). Germline V gives CDR1 DFQATT, CDR2 SNEGSKA (reference sequence). The CDR3 is made up of 15 amino acids. V lost 0 bases to trimming and J lost 5 bases, with 16 bases between them. The CDR3 loop reads CSARDGDTALETQYF. The CDR3 nucleotides read TGCAGTGCTAGAGACGGGGACACGGCTCTCGAGACCCAGTACTTC.

This clonotype was seen ten or more times. This sequence joins TRBV28 and TRBJ2-5; D might be TRBD1 (6 bases). The CDR3 loop spans 16 amino acids. With 4 bases removed from V and 0 bases from J, the gap between germline ends came to 15 bases. Germline V gene sequence: CDR1 MDHEN, CDR2 SYDVKM. CDR3 amino acids: CASSSTQGWYQETQYF. The CDR3 nucleotides read TGTGCCAGCAGTTCCACACAGGGATGGTACCAAGAGACCCAGTACTTC.

The J gene is TRBJ2-1, the V gene TRBV6-5; D might be TRBD1 (5 bases). The CDR3 runs to 15 residues. V lost 5 bases and J 3 bases, leaving 14 bases between the germline ends. Germline V lookup: CDR1 MNHEY, CDR2 SVGAGI. CDR3 region: CASSQTGLRYNEQFF. The CDR3 DNA follows: TGTGCCAGCAGTCAAACAGGATTGCGCTACAATGAGCAGTTCTTC.

This clonotype showed up many times. This sequence joins TRBV5-4 and TRBJ2-7; 8 bases line up with TRBD2. V gave up 4 bases and J gave up 4 bases; unmatched junction bases: 10. Germline lookup yields CDR1 SGHNT and CDR2 YYREEE (reference sequence). The CDR3 loop spans 15 amino acids. Here the CDR3 DNA reads TGTGCCAGCAGCCCTGAAGCGGGAGAGTTGTACGAGCAGTACTTC. Protein product: CASSPEAGELYEQYF.

This clonotype was found many times. This chain uses TRBV12-3 or TRBV12-4 with TRBJ2-7; D perhaps matches TRBD2 (6 bases). This CDR3 is 14 amino acids long. The V end was cut by 1 base, the J end by 2 bases, with 9 bases between. The CDR3 here is CASSLGSGAYEQYF. Written as DNA, the CDR3 is TGTGCCAGCAGTTTAGGTTCGGGGGCCTACGAGCAGTACTTC.

There are many counts of this clonotype. This chain connects TRBV20-1 to TRBJ2-3; D gene ambiguous. Germline V gene sequence: CDR1 DFQATT, CDR2 SNEGSKA (reference sequence). Trimming left V 8 bases short and J 2 bases short, with 17 bases between. The CDR3 is 14 residues long. In DNA form, the CDR3 reads TGCAGTCCCTCCCTGGGTGTCCTCACAGATACGCAGTATTTT. Translated: CSPSLGVLTDTQYF.

There are many counts of this clonotype. The gene calls are TRBV7-6 and TRBJ2-7, with D unclear. The CDR3 loop spans 15 amino acids. Trimming took 5 bases from V and 5 from J, leaving 19 bases between them. The germline V gene has CDR1 SGHVS and CDR2 FNYEAQ. The CDR3 region is CASSPEVGSADEQYF. DNA for the CDR3: TGTGCCAGCAGCCCAGAGGTGGGGTCGGCGGACGAGCAGTACTTC.

Notes on this clonotype: Since the CDR3 does not end with the conserved phenylalanine or tryptophan, this likely comes from a read error. V and J are TRBV7-9 and TRBJ2-7, with 7 bases lining up with TRBD2. The CDR3 sequence is 14 residues long. CDR1 and CDR2 from the germline V gene are SEHNR and FQNEAQ (reference sequence). The trim removed 1 base at V and 1 base at J, leaving 1 base unmatched. The CDR3 loop is CASSLVGGSYEQYL. In DNA, the CDR3 is TGTGCCAGCAGCTTAGTCGGGGGGTCCTACGAGCAGTACTTA.

Many counts were recorded for this clonotype. The V gene is TRBV12-3 or TRBV12-4, the J gene TRBJ2-5; a possible D gene is TRBD2 (5 bases). Trimming left V 8 bases short and J 5 bases short, with 15 bases between. The CDR3 consists of 13 residues. The CDR3 loop is CASQHGVGETQYF. The CDR3 DNA reads TGTGCCAGCCAACACGGGGTGGGTGAGACCCAGTACTTC.

Many counts were recorded for this clonotype. The chain is built from TRBV5-5 and TRBJ1-5; tentatively, D is TRBD1 (6 bases). The V end lost 3 bases, the J end lost 4 bases, and 14 bases lay between the germline ends. The CDR3 contains 15 residues. Germline CDR1 and CDR2: SGHKS and YYEKEE (reference sequence). CDR3 DNA: TGTGCCAGCAGCTGGGGGCCTCCTGGAAATCAGCCCCAGCATTTT. Its translation: CASSWGPPGNQPQHF.

Ten or more counts support this clonotype. This chain connects TRBV7-9 to TRBJ1-5; D gene ambiguous. This CDR3 contains 12 residues. CDR1 and CDR2 from the germline V gene are SEHNR and FQNEAQ (reference sequence). With 6 bases removed from V and 5 bases from J, the gap between germline ends came to 8 bases. The CDR3 is CASSYRDQPQHF. CDR3 nucleotides: TGTGCCAGCAGTTACAGAGATCAGCCCCAGCATTTT.

A word on this clonotype: Its ends do not fully match the called genes, so a read error is possible. This chain uses TRBV2 with TRBJ2-1; D assignment may be TRBD1 or TRBD2 (5 bases each). This CDR3 contains 15 residues. Germline V gene lookup returns CDR1 SNHLY and CDR2 FYNNEI. The CDR3 DNA sequence: TGTGCCGGCAGAACCATAGAATGGGGACGGAGTGAGCAGTTCTTC. It codes for CAGRTIEWGRSEQFF.

In its sample, this clonotype was seen many times. The rearrangement links TRBV7-9 to TRBJ2-3; 12 nucleotides align to TRBD2. This CDR3 comprises 15 residues. The germline gives CDR1 SEHNR, CDR2 FQNEAQ (reference sequence). Losses at the gene ends were 3 bases for V and 5 bases for J; bases not matched to a gene: 3. The chain's CDR3 is CASSFGLAGLDTQYF. In DNA form, the CDR3 reads TGTGCCAGCAGCTTCGGACTAGCGGGATTAGATACGCAGTATTTT.

This clonotype was seen many times. Mismatch with germline at one junction end may stem from a read error. The rearrangement links TRBV12-3 or TRBV12-4 to TRBJ1-5; D is possibly TRBD1 (6 bases). CDR3 size: 14 residues. CDR3 in amino acids: CASSLAQGNQPQHF. The DNA for the CDR3 is TGTGCCAGCAGTTTAGCACAGGGCAACCAGCCCCAGCATTTT.

This clonotype has ten or more counts. This chain connects TRBV29-1 to TRBJ2-3; tentative D call: TRBD1 (6 bases). Germline CDR1 is SQVTM and CDR2 is ANQGSEA. With 5 bases removed from V and 2 bases from J, the gap between germline ends came to 17 bases. The CDR3 has 15 residues. The CDR3 DNA follows: TGCAGCGTTTCGGTAGGGGGTCGATTCACAGATACGCAGTATTTT. As protein: CSVSVGGRFTDTQYF.

Many counts were recorded for this clonotype. The genes are TRBV27 and TRBJ2-1; 10 bases map to TRBD2. CDR3 length: 13 amino acids. V lost 6 bases to trimming and J lost 10 bases; unmatched junction nucleotides: 6. The V gene's germline CDR1 is MNHEY and CDR2 SMNVEV (reference sequence). The CDR3 DNA is TGTGCCAGCAGAAGGTCGGGACTAGCGGAGCAGTTCTTC. This codes for CASRRSGLAEQFF.

This clonotype appeared a few times. Likely a read error: the CDR3 ends without its conserved phenylalanine or tryptophan. J is TRBJ2-2 and V is TRBV4-3; the D is unclear. The ends were cut back, 5 bases at V and 4 bases at J, with 14 bases in the middle. Germline loops: CDR1 LGHNA, CDR2 YSLEER. The CDR3 has 15 residues. The CDR3 sequence: CASSTSSRLTGELFS. Written as DNA, the CDR3 is TGCGCCAGCAGCACCTCTAGTAGGCTCACCGGGGAGCTGTTTTCT.